These 26 T cell receptor beta chains share one sample of origin, sequenced in a study of Ad26.COV2.S vaccination and SARS-CoV-2 variants. The treatment is: 15 to 20 received Ad26.COV2.S at low or high dose, single or two shots; about 5 received placebo; per-sample allocation not given. Specimen acquisition occurred on day 63 following the initial vaccine or placebo injection. Profiled with immunoSEQ multiplex PCR; TCRdb holds only in-frame clones, not every one. The sample yields about 400,000 clones, 83% seen once. This specimen consisted of peripheral blood, obtained in a trial of Ad26.COV2.S vaccine versus placebo. The source of these receptors is a person aged 18 to 65 who received the Ad26.COV2.S COVID-19 vaccine or a placebo.

The V and J genes are TRBV3-1 (or the pseudogene TRBV3-2) and TRBJ2-1, with 14 bases aligning to TRBD2. Germline CDR1 reads LGHDT; CDR2 reads YNNKEL (reference sequence). V trimming: 6 bases; J trimming: 7 bases; junction bases outside the gene matches: 8. The CDR3 extends over 16 amino acids. Here the CDR3 reads CASRRTSGGSMNEQFF. DNA for the CDR3: TGTGCCAGCAGACGGACTAGCGGGGGGTCTATGAATGAGCAGTTCTTC.

The V call is TRBV9, the J call TRBJ1-3; 7 positions match TRBD1. The trim removed 0 bases at V and 1 base at J, leaving 10 bases unmatched. The germline V gene has CDR1 SGDLS and CDR2 YYNGEE. There are 18 residues in the CDR3. For the CDR3, the DNA is TGTGCCAGCAGCGTAGGCGGAGGGGGCGCAAGATCTGGAAACACCATATATTTT. Its translation: CASSVGGGGARSGNTIYF.

This rearrangement joins TRBV5-6 to TRBJ1-2; weak D call: TRBD1 (6 bases). With 7 bases removed from V and 2 bases from J, the gap between germline ends came to 15 bases. CDR3 length: 14 amino acids. Per the germline V gene, CDR1 is SGHDT and CDR2 is YYEEEE. The CDR3 reads CASRTTTGNYGYTF. Written as DNA, the CDR3 is TGTGCCAGCCGAACCACTACAGGGAACTATGGCTACACCTTC.

This clone was recorded a few times. This chain uses TRBV7-6 with TRBJ2-7; 10 bases line up with TRBD1. CDR1 and CDR2 from the germline V gene are SGHVS and FNYEAQ. The V gene end was trimmed by 5 bases and the J gene end by 7 bases; junction bases not matched to a gene: 2. This CDR3 is 12 amino acids long. The CDR3 spells CASSGQGGEQYF. The CDR3 coding sequence is TGTGCCAGCAGCGGACAGGGGGGGGAGCAGTACTTC.

The rearrangement links TRBV3-1 (or the pseudogene TRBV3-2) to TRBJ2-5; unclear D gene. Trimming cost V 4 bases and J 5 bases, with 8 bases left between them. The length of the CDR3 is 12 residues. CDR1 is LGHDT, CDR2 YNNKEL, per germline (reference sequence). CDR3 sequence (DNA): TGTGCCAGCAGCCCGGTGGGCGAGACCCAGTACTTC. It translates to CASSPVGETQYF.

This clone showed up just a few times. The rearrangement links TRBV6-5 to TRBJ2-7; D gene ambiguous. CDR1 and CDR2 from the germline V gene are MNHEY and SVGAGI. The CDR3 covers 14 residues. V dropped 2 bases and J dropped 3 bases, with 11 bases sitting between them. The CDR3 DNA reads as TGTGCCAGCAGTTACGGGGAAGCCGTCTACGAGCAGTACTTC. Its protein is CASSYGEAVYEQYF.

The rearrangement uses TRBV11-2 and TRBJ2-5; 7 bases are a match to TRBD1. The germline gives CDR1 SGHAT, CDR2 FQNNGV. The CDR3 extends over 14 amino acids. V was pared by 3 bases and J by 3 bases, with 4 bases of the junction left unmatched. CDR3 nucleotide sequence: TGTGCCAGCAGCTTCAACAGGGGAAAAGAGACCCAGTACTTC. This translates into CASSFNRGKETQYF.

This chain connects TRBV11-2 to TRBJ1-2, with D possibly being TRBD1 (5 bases). The germline V gene has CDR1 SGHAT and CDR2 FQNNGV. The CDR3 length is 14 residues. The V and J ends lost 5 bases and 2 bases respectively, with 12 bases between them. The CDR3 reads CASSPKGTNYGYTF. The CDR3 bases are TGTGCCAGCAGCCCAAAGGGGACCAACTATGGCTACACCTTC.

The chain has TRBV19 and TRBJ1-4; D remains unclear. The CDR3 contains 13 residues. Trimming took off 1 base at V and 8 bases at J, with 8 bases between the two ends. Per the germline V gene, CDR1 is LNHDA and CDR2 is SQIVND (reference sequence). The CDR3 loop is CASSIVTDEKLFF. CDR3 nucleotide sequence: TGTGCCAGTAGTATAGTGACGGACGAAAAACTGTTTTTT.

The chain has TRBV6-5 and TRBJ2-1; D unclear. Trimming cost V 8 bases and J 3 bases, with 8 bases left between them. This CDR3 has 12 residues. The germline gives CDR1 MNHEY, CDR2 SVGAGI. The CDR3 protein is CASRWNYNEQFF. CDR3 DNA sequence: TGTGCCAGCCGTTGGAACTACAATGAGCAGTTCTTC.

The gene calls are TRBV19 and TRBJ2-1, with D uncertain. The CDR3 is 15 amino acids. Germline CDR1 and CDR2: LNHDA and SQIVND (reference sequence). Between the trimmed V and J ends, which lost 3 bases and 1 base, there was a span of 10 bases. CDR3 protein: CASSMNAGSYNEQFF. The DNA of the CDR3 is TGTGCCAGTAGTATGAACGCTGGGTCCTACAATGAGCAGTTCTTC.

This chain joins TRBV2 and TRBJ2-5; D is possibly TRBD2 (6 bases). Trimming shortened V by 7 bases and J by 5 bases, and 14 bases separated the two germline ends. This CDR3 comprises 13 residues. The V gene's germline CDR1 is SNHLY and CDR2 FYNNEI. In DNA form, the CDR3 reads TGTGCCAGCACCGCTCAGGGAGGCGAGACCCAGTACTTC. As protein: CASTAQGGETQYF.

The CDR3 spells CASSLTAAYEQYF. The CDR3 DNA reads TGTGCCAGCAGCTTGACGGCCGCATACGAGCAGTACTTC. The chain is built from TRBV5-5 and TRBJ2-7; D unclear. V lost 1 base and J 4 bases, leaving 9 bases between the germline ends. Germline V gene data show CDR1 as SGHKS and CDR2 as YYEKEE (reference sequence). The CDR3 has 13 residues.

This chain joins TRBV12-5 and TRBJ1-2; D is ambiguous. The CDR3 is made up of 14 amino acids. V lost 6 bases and J 4 bases, leaving 15 bases between the germline ends. CDR1 and CDR2 (germline): LGHNT, FRNRAP. This CDR3 is CASGSFSLGYGYTF. As DNA, the CDR3 is TGTGCTAGTGGGTCCTTCTCTTTGGGCTATGGCTACACCTTC.

For the CDR3, the DNA is TGTGCCATCAGTGAGAGGGGGGTCCAAGAGACCCAGTACTTC. Translation gives CAISERGVQETQYF. This chain connects TRBV10-3 to TRBJ2-5; either TRBD1 or TRBD2 may fit D (6 bases each). The CDR3 totals 14 residues. Per the germline V gene, CDR1 is ENHRY and CDR2 is SYGVKD. V lost 2 bases and J lost 1, with 8 bases in between.

Only a few counts were recorded for this clone. V and J are TRBV2 and TRBJ1-2; D ambiguous. Germline CDR1 is SNHLY and CDR2 is FYNNEI. V dropped 7 bases and J dropped 5 bases, with 11 bases sitting between them. CDR3 length: 12 amino acids. In DNA form, the CDR3 reads TGTGCCAGCACCCCCGAAGGGTATGGCTACACCTTC. This translates into CASTPEGYGYTF.

V gene TRBV7-6 combines with J gene TRBJ1-2; a weak D match, TRBD1 (6 bases). The CDR3 is 14 residues long. Germline V gene lookup returns CDR1 SGHVS and CDR2 FNYEAQ. Trimming stripped 5 bases from V and 7 bases from J, with 17 bases between. The CDR3 nucleotides are TGTGCCAGCAGCACCCCACAGGGAATGGTTGGCTACACCTTC. Translated: CASSTPQGMVGYTF.

The chain has TRBV4-1 and TRBJ2-5, with TRBD2 matching 9 bases. After removal of 0 bases from V and 4 bases from J, the junction contained 9 bases not matched to a gene. From germline, CDR1 is MGHRA and CDR2 YSYEKL. The CDR3 covers 17 residues. CDR3 in amino acids: CASSQDLLAGRVETQYF. The CDR3 region has the DNA TGCGCCAGCAGCCAAGATCTCCTAGCGGGGCGGGTAGAGACCCAGTACTTC.

The chain carries TRBV3-1 (or the pseudogene TRBV3-2) and TRBJ1-6, with D unclear. The ends were cut back, 3 bases at V and 5 bases at J, with 11 bases in the middle. This CDR3 is built from 15 residues. Germline CDR1 is LGHDT and CDR2 is YNNKEL (reference sequence). CDR3 DNA: TGTGCCAGCAGCCACGGGTGGGAGGATAATTCACCCCTCCACTTT. Encoded protein: CASSHGWEDNSPLHF.

This clone showed up just a few times. J is TRBJ1-1 and V is TRBV30, with no clear D. The germline V and J ends were trimmed by 5 bases and 1 base, with 8 bases remaining between them. Per germline, CDR1 GTSNPN and CDR2 SVGIG (reference sequence). CDR3 size: 12 residues. This CDR3 reads CAWSRPNTEAFF. The DNA of the CDR3 is TGTGCCTGGTCGAGACCGAACACTGAAGCTTTCTTT.

The chain carries TRBV5-4 and TRBJ1-1; 7 bases line up with TRBD1. Germline-derived CDR1 and CDR2 are SGHNT and YYREEE (reference sequence). The V and J ends lost 0 bases and 4 bases, in that order; junction bases with no gene match: 3. The CDR3 sequence is 14 residues long. Written as DNA, the CDR3 is TGTGCCAGCAGCTTGGAGGGGGCGAGCACTGAAGCTTTCTTT. It translates to CASSLEGASTEAFF.

The CDR3 sequence is CASSLYGNQPQHF. The CDR3 bases are TGTGCCAGCAGTTTATACGGTAATCAGCCCCAGCATTTT. This chain connects TRBV28 to TRBJ1-5, with D unclear. Trimming took 1 base from V and 4 from J, leaving 5 bases between them. Germline V gives CDR1 MDHEN, CDR2 SYDVKM. This CDR3 comprises 13 residues.

This clone was counted a single time. The rearrangement links TRBV29-1 to TRBJ1-2, with a possible D match to TRBD1 (6 bases). The V gene lost 3 bases and the J gene lost 4 bases, with 9 bases spanning the gap. Germline-derived CDR1 and CDR2 are SQVTM and ANQGSEA. The CDR3 length is 12 residues. In DNA form, the CDR3 reads TGCAGCGTTGATTGGGGGGCCTATGGCTACACCTTC. It encodes CSVDWGAYGYTF.

The V gene is TRBV5-1, the J gene TRBJ2-1; either TRBD1 or TRBD2 may supply D (5 bases each). The CDR3 length is 20 residues. CDR1 and CDR2 from the germline V gene are SGHRS and YFSETQ. V was clipped by 6 bases and J by 0 bases, with 28 bases between them. CDR3 DNA sequence: TGCGCCAGCACTCTCCCGGGACGGATACTCCCTCCTAGCTCCTACAATGAGCAGTTCTTC. Translation gives CASTLPGRILPPSSYNEQFF.

The genes are TRBV7-3 and TRBJ1-3; D remains ambiguous. The CDR3 is 15 amino acids. Deletions cut 2 bases from V and 0 bases from J, with 8 bases between. Germline CDR1 reads SGHTA; CDR2 reads FQGTGA. As DNA, the CDR3 is TGTGCCAGCAGCTTAGGTCCCAACTCTGGAAACACCATATATTTT. Amino acids: CASSLGPNSGNTIYF.

The V gene is TRBV19, the J gene TRBJ1-2, with D possibly TRBD1 on 5 matching bases. The V end lost 3 bases, the J end lost 5 bases, and 7 bases lay between the germline ends. This CDR3 is built from 12 residues. Per germline, CDR1 LNHDA and CDR2 SQIVND (reference sequence). The CDR3 spells CASSMQGYGYTF. The CDR3 DNA follows: TGTGCCAGTAGTATGCAGGGTTATGGCTACACCTTC.